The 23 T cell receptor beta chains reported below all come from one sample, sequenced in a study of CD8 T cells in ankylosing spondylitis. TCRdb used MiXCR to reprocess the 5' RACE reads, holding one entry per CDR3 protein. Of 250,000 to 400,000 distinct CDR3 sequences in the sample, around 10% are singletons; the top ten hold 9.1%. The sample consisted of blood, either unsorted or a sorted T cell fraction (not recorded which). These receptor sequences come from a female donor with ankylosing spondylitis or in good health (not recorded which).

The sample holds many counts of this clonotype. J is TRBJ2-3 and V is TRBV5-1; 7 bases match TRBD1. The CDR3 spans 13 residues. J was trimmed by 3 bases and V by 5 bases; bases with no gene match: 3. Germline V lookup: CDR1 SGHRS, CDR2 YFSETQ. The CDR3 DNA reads TGCGCCAGCAGGAGACAGGGAACAGATACGCAGTATTTT. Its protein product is CASRRQGTDTQYF.

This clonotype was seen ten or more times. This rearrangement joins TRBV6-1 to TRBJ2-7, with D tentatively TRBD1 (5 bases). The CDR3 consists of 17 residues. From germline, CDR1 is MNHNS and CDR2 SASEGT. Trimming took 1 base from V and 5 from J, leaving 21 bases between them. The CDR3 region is CASSEGVLAGSIDEQYF. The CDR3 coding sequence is TGTGCCAGCAGTGAAGGGGTGCTGGCAGGGTCGATCGACGAGCAGTACTTC.

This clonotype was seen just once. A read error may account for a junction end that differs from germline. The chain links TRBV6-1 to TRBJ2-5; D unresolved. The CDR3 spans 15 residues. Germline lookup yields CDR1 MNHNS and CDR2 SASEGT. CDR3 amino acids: CASSELLSVQETHYF. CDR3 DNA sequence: TGTGCCAGCAGTGAACTTTTGTCGGTACAAGAGACCCACTACTTC.

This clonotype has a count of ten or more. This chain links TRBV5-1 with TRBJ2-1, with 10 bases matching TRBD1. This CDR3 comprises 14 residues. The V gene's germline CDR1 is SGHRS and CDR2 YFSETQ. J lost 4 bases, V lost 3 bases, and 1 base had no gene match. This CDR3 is CASSWGQGYNEQFF. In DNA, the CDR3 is TGCGCCAGCAGCTGGGGACAGGGGTACAATGAGCAGTTCTTC.

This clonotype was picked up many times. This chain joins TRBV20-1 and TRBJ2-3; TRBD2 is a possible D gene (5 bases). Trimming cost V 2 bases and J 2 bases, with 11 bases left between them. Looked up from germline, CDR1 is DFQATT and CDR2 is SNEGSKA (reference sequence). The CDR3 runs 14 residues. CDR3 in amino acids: CSARPTGVTDTQYF. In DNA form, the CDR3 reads TGCAGTGCTAGACCTACCGGGGTCACAGATACGCAGTATTTT.

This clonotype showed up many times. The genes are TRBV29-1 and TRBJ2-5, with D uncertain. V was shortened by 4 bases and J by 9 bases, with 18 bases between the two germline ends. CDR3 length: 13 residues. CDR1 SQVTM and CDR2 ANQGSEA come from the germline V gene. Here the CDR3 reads CSVVSDGQVAQYF. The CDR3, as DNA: TGCAGCGTTGTCTCGGATGGGCAAGTGGCCCAGTACTTC.

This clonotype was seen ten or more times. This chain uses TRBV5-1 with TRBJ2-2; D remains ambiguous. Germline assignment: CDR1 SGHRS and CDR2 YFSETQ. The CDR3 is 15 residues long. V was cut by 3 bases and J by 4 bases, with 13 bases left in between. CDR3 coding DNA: TGCGCCAGCAGCTCCATACAAACAAGCACCGGGGAGCTGTTTTTT. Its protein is CASSSIQTSTGELFF.

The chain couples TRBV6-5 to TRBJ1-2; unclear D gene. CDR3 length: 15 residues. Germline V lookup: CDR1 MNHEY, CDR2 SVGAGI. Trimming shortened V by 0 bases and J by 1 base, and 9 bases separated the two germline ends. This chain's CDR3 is CASSYSGQSNYGYTF. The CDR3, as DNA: TGTGCCAGCAGTTACTCGGGTCAGAGTAACTATGGCTACACCTTC.

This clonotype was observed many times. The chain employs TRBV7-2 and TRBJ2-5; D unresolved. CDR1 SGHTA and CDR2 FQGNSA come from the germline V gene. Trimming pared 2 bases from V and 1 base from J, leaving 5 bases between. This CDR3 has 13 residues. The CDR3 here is CASSLSTQETQYF. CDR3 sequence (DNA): TGTGCCAGCAGCTTATCGACCCAAGAGACCCAGTACTTC.

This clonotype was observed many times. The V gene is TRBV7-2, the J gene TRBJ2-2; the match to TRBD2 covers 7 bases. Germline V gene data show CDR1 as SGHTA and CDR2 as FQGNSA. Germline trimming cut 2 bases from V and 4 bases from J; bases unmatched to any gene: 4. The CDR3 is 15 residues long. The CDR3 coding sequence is TGTGCCAGCAGCTTATGGCGCGGGAGCACCGGGGAGCTGTTTTTT. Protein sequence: CASSLWRGSTGELFF.

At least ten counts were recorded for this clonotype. CDR3 sequence reads: CSVGQGAGTEAFF. For the CDR3, the DNA is TGCAGCGTAGGACAGGGGGCTGGTACTGAAGCTTTCTTT. V and J are TRBV29-1 and TRBJ1-1, with 11 bases that match TRBD1. The CDR3 totals 13 residues. Germline CDR1 reads SQVTM; CDR2 reads ANQGSEA. The V and J ends lost 6 bases and 5 bases, in that order; junction bases with no gene match: 5.

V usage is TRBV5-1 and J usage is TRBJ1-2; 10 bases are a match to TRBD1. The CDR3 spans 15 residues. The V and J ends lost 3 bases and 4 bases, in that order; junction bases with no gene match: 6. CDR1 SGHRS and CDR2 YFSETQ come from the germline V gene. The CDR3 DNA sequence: TGCGCCAGCAGCTCTGAGACAGGGGGCTTCTATGGCTACACCTTC. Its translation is CASSSETGGFYGYTF.

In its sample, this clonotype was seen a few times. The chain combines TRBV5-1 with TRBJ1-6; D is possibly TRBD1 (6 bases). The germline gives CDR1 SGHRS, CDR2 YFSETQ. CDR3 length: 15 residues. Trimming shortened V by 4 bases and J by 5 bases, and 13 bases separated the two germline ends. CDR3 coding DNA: TGCGCCAGCAGCGCGGCCAGGGGAGATAATTCACCCCTCCACTTT. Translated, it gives CASSAARGDNSPLHF.

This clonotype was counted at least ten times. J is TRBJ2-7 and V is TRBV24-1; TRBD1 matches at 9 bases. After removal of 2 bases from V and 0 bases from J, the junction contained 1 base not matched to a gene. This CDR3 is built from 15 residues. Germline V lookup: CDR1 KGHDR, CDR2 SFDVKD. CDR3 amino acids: CATSDWTGVSYEQYF. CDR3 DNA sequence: TGTGCCACCAGTGATTGGACAGGGGTCTCCTACGAGCAGTACTTC.

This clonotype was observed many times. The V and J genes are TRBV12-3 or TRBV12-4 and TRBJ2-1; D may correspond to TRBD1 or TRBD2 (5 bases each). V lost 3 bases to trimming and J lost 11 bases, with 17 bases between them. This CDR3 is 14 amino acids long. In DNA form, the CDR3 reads TGTGCCAGCAGTTTTGGTGGGGGTGCGTTAAAGCAGTTCTTC. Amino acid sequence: CASSFGGGALKQFF.

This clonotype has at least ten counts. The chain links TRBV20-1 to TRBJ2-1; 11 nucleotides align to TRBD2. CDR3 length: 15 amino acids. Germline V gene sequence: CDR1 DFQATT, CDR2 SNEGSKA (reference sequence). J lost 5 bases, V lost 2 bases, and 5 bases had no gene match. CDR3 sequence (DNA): TGCAGTGCTAGAAGACTAGCGGGGAAACACAATGAGCAGTTCTTC. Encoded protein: CSARRLAGKHNEQFF.

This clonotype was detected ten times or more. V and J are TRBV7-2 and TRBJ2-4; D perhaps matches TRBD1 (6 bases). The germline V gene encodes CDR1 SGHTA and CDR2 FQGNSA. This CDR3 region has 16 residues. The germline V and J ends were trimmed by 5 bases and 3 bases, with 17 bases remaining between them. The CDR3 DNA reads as TGTGCCAGCAGCCAAGGGGGACCTCCGGGCAAAAACATTCAGTACTTC. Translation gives CASSQGGPPGKNIQYF.

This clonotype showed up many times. The CDR3 loop is CASSWTVNTEAFF. DNA of the CDR3: TGTGCCAGCAGTTGGACAGTGAACACTGAAGCTTTCTTT. The rearrangement uses TRBV7-3 and TRBJ1-1; the D gene is possibly TRBD1 (6 bases). Germline CDR1 reads SGHTA; CDR2 reads FQGTGA. Trimming pared 6 bases from V and 0 bases from J, leaving 8 bases between. The CDR3 covers 13 residues.

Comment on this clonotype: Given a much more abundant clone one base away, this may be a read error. CDR3 sequence (DNA): TGTGCCAGCAGCTTAACCCTCCGGGACGCCGGGGAGCTGTTTTTT. It encodes CASSLTLRDAGELFF. V is TRBV7-2 and J is TRBJ2-2, with D perhaps matching TRBD1 or TRBD2 (5 bases each). The CDR3 consists of 15 residues. The V gene lost 2 bases and the J gene lost 6 bases, with 13 bases spanning the gap. CDR1 is SGHTA and CDR2 is FQGNSA in the germline V gene.

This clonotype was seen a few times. This CDR3 is CASSSGTTQFF. The CDR3, as DNA: TGTGCCAGCAGCTCAGGGACGACGCAGTTCTTC. This rearrangement joins TRBV7-9 to TRBJ2-1, with D perhaps matching TRBD1 or TRBD2 (5 bases each). CDR3 length equals 11 residues. Trimming took 4 bases from V and 12 from J, leaving 10 bases between them. Germline V gene sequence: CDR1 SEHNR, CDR2 FQNEAQ (reference sequence).

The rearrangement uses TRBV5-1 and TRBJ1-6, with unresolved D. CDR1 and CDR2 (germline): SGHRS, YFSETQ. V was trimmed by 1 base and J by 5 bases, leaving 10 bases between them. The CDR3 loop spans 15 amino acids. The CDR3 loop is CASSLMIHHNSPLHF. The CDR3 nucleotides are TGCGCCAGCAGCTTGATGATCCACCATAATTCACCCCTCCACTTT.

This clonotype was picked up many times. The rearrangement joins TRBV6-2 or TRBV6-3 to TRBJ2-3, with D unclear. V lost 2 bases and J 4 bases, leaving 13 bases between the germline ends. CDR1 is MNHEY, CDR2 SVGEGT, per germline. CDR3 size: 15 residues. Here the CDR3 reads CASSYLERGADTQYF. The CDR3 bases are TGTGCCAGCAGTTACCTAGAGAGAGGCGCAGATACGCAGTATTTT.

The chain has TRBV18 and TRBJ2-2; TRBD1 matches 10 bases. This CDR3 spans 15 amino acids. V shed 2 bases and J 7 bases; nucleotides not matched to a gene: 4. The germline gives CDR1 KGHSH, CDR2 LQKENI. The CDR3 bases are TGTGCCAGCTCACCAGACAGGGGGCGAGACGGGGAGCTGTTTTTT. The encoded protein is CASSPDRGRDGELFF.